Each of the 13 T cell receptor beta chains below was sequenced from the same sample in a study of shared clonotypes between healthy human individuals. Some clones are missing from TCRdb's copy, which holds only in-frame ones; the method was immunoSEQ multiplex PCR. Found here are approximately 640,000 clones, more than 70% of them singletons; the top ten hold approximately 1.8%. Sequenced material: memory CD4+ T cells sorted from blood. Described subset: CD45RA-negative fraction. The receptor source for this set is a woman aged 25-40 years in good health.

This clone turned up a few times. Here the CDR3 DNA reads TGTGCCAGCAGCATGGACACGGTCGTTCAGCCCCAGCATTTT. This gives the protein CASSMDTVVQPQHF. This chain links TRBV28 with TRBJ1-5; D is possibly TRBD1 (5 bases). The V gene's germline CDR1 is MDHEN and CDR2 SYDVKM. There are 14 residues in the CDR3. With 6 bases removed from V and 6 bases from J, the gap between germline ends came to 15 bases.

The gene calls are TRBV29-1 and TRBJ2-3; 7 bases are shared with TRBD1. The length of the CDR3 is 14 residues. With V trimmed by 4 bases and J by 5 bases, 9 bases remained unmatched. CDR1 is SQVTM and CDR2 is ANQGSEA in the germline V gene. This chain's CDR3 is CSVVRGFTEDTQYF. The DNA of the CDR3 is TGCAGCGTTGTCAGGGGGTTTACGGAAGATACGCAGTATTTT.

In its sample, this clone was seen once. This sequence joins TRBV5-5 and TRBJ1-2; 7 positions agree with TRBD1. This CDR3 contains 18 residues. Germline-derived CDR1 and CDR2 are SGHKS and YYEKEE (reference sequence). J lost 3 bases, V lost 0 bases, and 14 bases had no gene match. As DNA, the CDR3 is TGTGCCAGCAGCTTGGTGGCCAGGGGGAGTGGGACTGACTATGGCTACACCTTC. Protein product: CASSLVARGSGTDYGYTF.

The chain links TRBV18 to TRBJ1-3; 8 bases map to TRBD1. This CDR3 spans 14 amino acids. The V and J ends lost 3 bases and 4 bases, in that order; junction bases with no gene match: 2. Germline assignment: CDR1 KGHSH and CDR2 LQKENI. The CDR3 region is CASSPDRVGNTIYF. The CDR3 DNA reads as TGTGCCAGCTCACCGGACAGGGTGGGAAACACCATATATTTT.

This rearrangement joins TRBV4-1 to TRBJ2-7; 9 bases are a match to TRBD1. Germline V gene sequence: CDR1 MGHRA, CDR2 YSYEKL. The CDR3 spans 14 residues. Losses at the gene ends were 2 bases for V and 8 bases for J; bases not matched to a gene: 7. CDR3 loop: CASSQTGTGYKQYF. The CDR3, as DNA: TGCGCCAGCAGCCAAACCGGGACAGGGTACAAGCAGTACTTC.

The chain combines TRBV6-6 with TRBJ1-5; no clear D gene. Trimming left V 6 bases short and J 1 base short, with 4 bases between. This CDR3 is built from 12 residues. CDR1 MNHNY and CDR2 SVGAGI come from the germline V gene (reference sequence). The CDR3, as DNA: TGTGCCAGCAGGGTCAGCAATCAGCCCCAGCATTTT. This translates into CASRVSNQPQHF.

V gene TRBV30 combines with J gene TRBJ1-3, with D perhaps matching TRBD1 (5 bases). V lost 4 bases to trimming and J lost 0 bases, with 7 bases between them. Germline CDR1 GTSNPN, CDR2 SVGIG (reference sequence). This CDR3 comprises 13 residues. The CDR3, as DNA: TGTGCCTGGAATAGGGGCTCTGGAAACACCATATATTTT. Residues: CAWNRGSGNTIYF.

This clone was seen once. This sample includes further DNA sequences coding for the same CDR3. The rearrangement joins TRBV15 to TRBJ2-1; possibly TRBD1 for D (6 bases). Germline assignment: CDR1 LNHNV and CDR2 YYDKDF (reference sequence). The germline V and J ends were trimmed by 0 bases and 2 bases, with 8 bases remaining between them. This CDR3 has 15 residues. The DNA for the CDR3 is TGTGCCACCAGCAGAGACAGGGGCCCCTACAATGAGCAGTTCTTC. Translated: CATSRDRGPYNEQFF.

This chain uses TRBV5-1 with TRBJ2-7; TRBD1 aligns across 10 bases. Germline CDR1 reads SGHRS; CDR2 reads YFSETQ. V gave up 5 bases and J gave up 4 bases; unmatched junction bases: 6. The CDR3 extends over 14 amino acids. The CDR3: CASRVGQGNYEQYF. The CDR3 DNA follows: TGCGCCAGCAGAGTGGGACAGGGGAATTACGAGCAGTACTTC.

This clone was found once. The conserved phenylalanine or tryptophan is not found at the CDR3 terminus, so this likely reflects a read error. The DNA is omitted, as the CDR3 cannot be located on it reliably, and the CDR3 follows TCRdb's listing. This chain links TRBV4-3 with TRBJ1-2. Germline assignment: CDR1 LGHNA and CDR2 YSLEER. The CDR3 length is 11 residues, termini included. The CDR3 reads CASSQVGSRCL.

The chain couples TRBV11-2 to TRBJ2-7; 11 nucleotides align to TRBD2. In germline, CDR1 is SGHAT, CDR2 FQNNGV. The CDR3 is 17 residues long. V lost 6 bases to trimming and J lost 0 bases; unmatched junction nucleotides: 10. The CDR3 DNA reads as TGTGCCAGCAGGGCTAGCGGGAGGCCTTCGAGCTCCTACGAGCAGTACTTC. Translated: CASRASGRPSSSYEQYF.

This clone was detected only a few times. V gene TRBV28 combines with J gene TRBJ2-5; TRBD1 aligns across 9 bases. Germline V gene lookup returns CDR1 MDHEN and CDR2 SYDVKM. The CDR3 is 16 amino acids. V gave up 5 bases and J gave up 5 bases; unmatched junction bases: 12. The CDR3 DNA sequence: TGTGCCAGCAGTGAACCGGGACAGGGTTCCCACGAGACCCAGTACTTC. It is translated as CASSEPGQGSHETQYF.

The chain links TRBV5-6 to TRBJ1-2; no reliable D call. Germline loops: CDR1 SGHDT, CDR2 YYEEEE. The CDR3 runs 16 residues. The ends were cut back, 6 bases at V and 6 bases at J, with 24 bases in the middle. The CDR3 spells CASIGSQQRFADGYTF. In nucleotides, the CDR3 is TGTGCCAGCATAGGCTCCCAGCAGCGCTTCGCGGATGGCTACACCTTC.